These 16 T cell receptor beta chains were all obtained from the same sample, sequenced in a study of response to subunit inactivated influenza vaccine. Via MiXCR, TCRdb re-called the RT-PCR reads, giving one row per CDR3 protein. In the table there are some 540,000 distinct CDR3 sequences, around 21% of which are singletons. Another study also made use of these data, one on T cells expressing NK-cell markers. From that second work: The authors generated TCR beta cDNA through 5'RACE template switching with UMIs.

The sequenced sample was CD4+ T cells sorted from PBMCs, obtained 11 to 12 days after vaccination. These TCRs come from a man between 50 and 59 years old who received an inactivated influenza vaccine.

The chain combines TRBV11-1 with TRBJ2-3; 13 bases are shared with TRBD2. Germline CDR1 is SGHAT and CDR2 is FQDESV (reference sequence). Germline trimming cut 5 bases from V and 4 bases from J; bases unmatched to any gene: 6. This CDR3 contains 16 residues. This chain's CDR3 is CASSLRLAGGPDTQYF. Written as DNA, the CDR3 is TGTGCCAGCAGCCTCCGACTAGCGGGGGGCCCAGATACGCAGTATTTT.

This clonotype has just a few counts. The chain carries TRBV28 and TRBJ2-1, with 7 bases fitting TRBD2. Germline values: CDR1 MDHEN, CDR2 SYDVKM. The CDR3 covers 16 residues. Losses at the gene ends were 10 bases for V and 1 base for J; bases not matched to a gene: 13. CDR3 DNA sequence: TGTGCCACCACCTCGCTAGCGGCCCTTTCCTACAATGAGCAGTTCTTC. Residues: CATTSLAALSYNEQFF.

This sequence joins TRBV12-3 or TRBV12-4 and TRBJ2-4; the D gene is possibly TRBD1 (5 bases). The CDR3 loop spans 17 amino acids. Between the trimmed V and J ends, which lost 5 bases and 0 bases, there was a span of 17 bases. In nucleotides, the CDR3 is TGTGCCAGCAGTCCCCCCTCAGGGATCCTAGCCAAAAACATTCAGTACTTC. Its translation: CASSPPSGILAKNIQYF.

As for this clonotype: Germline and junction disagree at one end, which may indicate a read error. The chain links TRBV12-3 or TRBV12-4 to TRBJ2-3; D is possibly TRBD2 (5 bases). This CDR3 contains 15 residues. The CDR3 protein is CANSLGGRHTDTQYF. The CDR3 DNA reads as TGTGCCAACAGTTTAGGCGGGCGACACACAGATACGCAGTATTTT.

Regarding this clonotype: A much more abundant neighbour one base away suggests this may be a read error. The CDR3 protein is CASSQEGSPAIEQFF. CDR3 nucleotide sequence: TGCGCCAGCAGCCAAGAGGGGAGCCCGGCCATTGAGCAGTTCTTC. The gene calls are TRBV4-3 and TRBJ2-1, with D perhaps TRBD2 (5 bases). CDR1 LGHNA and CDR2 YSLEER come from the germline V gene. The CDR3 is 15 residues long. The V and J ends lost 0 bases and 9 bases respectively, with 15 bases between them.

The chain recombines TRBV11-2 with TRBJ2-3; 8 bases match TRBD2. V shed 4 bases, J shed 2 bases, and the junction held 8 bases outside the gene matches. The CDR3 spans 16 residues. Germline CDR1 reads SGHAT; CDR2 reads FQNNGV. CDR3 bases: TGTGCCAGCAGCTGGCGAACTAGCGGATACACAGATACGCAGTATTTT. It yields the protein CASSWRTSGYTDTQYF.

This clonotype was seen a few times. At one end the junction does not follow the germline gene, possibly because of a read error. J is TRBJ2-3 and V is TRBV12-3 or TRBV12-4, with D tentatively TRBD2 (6 bases). The CDR3 extends over 12 amino acids. The CDR3 loop reads CASSFSAGPTDF. The CDR3 DNA reads as TGTGCCAGCAGTTTCAGCGCGGGACCGACAGATTTT.

This clonotype came up a few times. This sequence joins TRBV24-1 and TRBJ1-3; D unresolved. This CDR3 has 14 residues. The germline CDR1 and CDR2 sequences are KGHDR and SFDVKD. V lost 6 bases and J lost 0, with 8 bases in between. The CDR3 region has the DNA TGTGCCACCAGTACGTCAGCCTCTGGAAACACCATATATTTT. It encodes CATSTSASGNTIYF.

The V and J genes are TRBV20-1 and TRBJ2-3; 11 bases are shared with TRBD2. V dropped 4 bases and J dropped 4; count of bases not matched to a gene: 4. CDR1 DFQATT and CDR2 SNEGSKA come from the germline V gene (reference sequence). This CDR3 is built from 14 residues. This chain's CDR3 is CSATTSGNADTQYF. The CDR3 DNA follows: TGCAGTGCTACGACTAGCGGGAATGCAGATACGCAGTATTTT.

There are a few counts of this clonotype. This chain's CDR3 is CASSYGQGLTEAFF. Written as DNA, the CDR3 is TGCGCCAGCAGCTATGGACAGGGTTTGACTGAAGCTTTCTTT. The chain has TRBV5-1 and TRBJ1-1, with TRBD1 matching 8 bases. The germline V gene encodes CDR1 SGHRS and CDR2 YFSETQ. V was clipped by 3 bases and J by 5 bases; unmatched bases: 6. The CDR3 loop spans 14 amino acids.

As DNA, the CDR3 is TGTGCCAGCAGCTCGGCGGGACAGGGCGCTGAAGCTTTCTTT. As protein: CASSSAGQGAEAFF. The V gene is TRBV7-3, the J gene TRBJ1-1, with TRBD1 identical over 9 bases. The CDR3 totals 14 residues. After removal of 4 bases from V and 6 bases from J, the junction contained 6 bases not matched to a gene. Germline values: CDR1 SGHTA, CDR2 FQGTGA.

The chain uses TRBV7-9 and TRBJ1-6; D gene ambiguous. V lost 1 base, J lost 10 bases, and 14 bases lay in between. The CDR3 length is 15 residues. Germline CDR1 is SEHNR and CDR2 is FQNEAQ (reference sequence). The CDR3 reads CASSLEKMGTSPLHF. The DNA of the CDR3 is TGTGCCAGCAGCTTAGAAAAGATGGGTACATCACCCCTCCACTTT.

This clonotype showed up just a few times. J is TRBJ1-6 and V is TRBV6-2 or TRBV6-3; D gene unclear. V lost 5 bases and J lost 3, with 11 bases in between. This CDR3 has 15 amino acids. Germline CDR1 and CDR2: MNHEY and SVGEGT. DNA for the CDR3: TGTGCCAGCAGTCGAAACGGCGACTATAATTCACCCCTCCACTTT. It specifies CASSRNGDYNSPLHF.

This clonotype was seen a handful of times. This chain connects TRBV12-3 or TRBV12-4 to TRBJ2-2; maybe TRBD2 (5 bases). The CDR3 spans 11 residues. V gave up 5 bases and J gave up 7 bases, with 5 bases separating them. The CDR3 DNA reads TGTGCCAGCAGTGGAGGCGGGGAGCTGTTTTTT. This translates into CASSGGGELFF.

The table lists this clonotype with a few counts. This chain uses TRBV20-1 with TRBJ2-1; D may be TRBD1 (5 bases). The germline gives CDR1 DFQATT, CDR2 SNEGSKA (reference sequence). The CDR3 has 11 amino acids. Trimming removed 3 bases at V and 8 bases at J, with 8 bases between. The chain's CDR3 is CSARAGYEQFF. The CDR3 bases are TGCAGTGCTAGGGCAGGGTATGAGCAGTTCTTC.

The V and J genes are TRBV10-3 and TRBJ1-3; D not certain. Looked up from germline, CDR1 is ENHRY and CDR2 is SYGVKD. The V end lost 0 bases, the J end lost 4 bases, and 7 bases lay between the germline ends. The CDR3 sequence is 14 residues long. CDR3 in amino acids: CAISESGAGNTIYF. CDR3 nucleotide sequence: TGTGCCATCAGTGAGTCTGGAGCGGGAAACACCATATATTTT.